This T cell receptor (beta chain) was identified during a study of blood T cell repertoires in COVID-19. Study-level background: Researchers got acute and convalescent COVID-19 samples from the United States, Italy and Spain. PBMCs, B-cell-depleted T cells, or T cells were the source of the cDNA or gDNA that made up the material.

Germline V lookup: CDR1 SGHVS, CDR2 FQNEAQ. Trimming left V 1 base short and J 5 bases short, with 8 bases between. CDR3 length: 13 amino acids. Authors' processing steps: Estimated nucleated cell counts came from reference gene primer amplification. The table came from immunoSEQ multiplex PCR; TCRdb's copy has only in-frame clones and leaves some out. V, J and clone size derive from that table, while D and trimming were established from the DNA sequence. The profile covers about 290,000 clones, with approximately 86% appearing a single time and 4.1% taken by the ten largest. Sequencing was performed on peripheral blood. This TCR came from a woman in her fifties or sixties with active or convalescent COVID-19. The chain recombines TRBV7-8 with TRBJ1-1; D remains ambiguous. The CDR3 DNA sequence: TGTGCCAGCAGCTTAGACCCAGGAACTGAAGCTTTCTTT. This sequence encodes CASSLDPGTEAFF. The full variable domain, in which reference TRBV7-8 and TRBJ1-1 provide the parts outside the CDR3, is GAGVSQSPRYKVAKRGQDVALRCDPISGHVSLFWYQQALGQGPEFLTYFQNEAQLDKSGLPSDRFFAERPEGSVSTLKIQRTQQEDSAVYLCASSLDPGTEAFFGQGTRLTVV.